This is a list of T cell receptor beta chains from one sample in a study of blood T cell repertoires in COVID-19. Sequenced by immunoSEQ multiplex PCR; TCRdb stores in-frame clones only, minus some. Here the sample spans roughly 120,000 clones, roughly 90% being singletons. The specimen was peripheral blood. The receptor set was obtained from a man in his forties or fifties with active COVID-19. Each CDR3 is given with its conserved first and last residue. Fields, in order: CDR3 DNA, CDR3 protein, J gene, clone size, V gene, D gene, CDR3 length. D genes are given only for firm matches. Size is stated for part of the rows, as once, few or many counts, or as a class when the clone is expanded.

CDR3 DNA: TGTGCCAGCAGCCCGGACAGGGGAAGGGGCCCAGATACGCAGTATTTT; CDR3 protein: CASSPDRGRGPDTQYF; J gene: TRBJ2-3; clone size: .; V gene: TRBV3-1/TRBV3-2; D gene: TRBD1; CDR3 length: 16
CDR3 DNA: TGTGCCAGCAGCTTATATCCAGGGGGAAACACCATATATTTT; CDR3 protein: CASSLYPGGNTIYF; J gene: TRBJ1-3; clone size: once; V gene: TRBV7-2; D gene: .; CDR3 length: 14
CDR3 DNA: TGTGCCAGCAGCTTGGGCAGGGGGTTGAATGAGCAGTTCTTC; CDR3 protein: CASSLGRGLNEQFF; J gene: TRBJ2-1; clone size: .; V gene: TRBV5-8; D gene: TRBD1; CDR3 length: 14
CDR3 DNA: TGTGCCAGCAGTTTAGAGACAGGAACTGTCGGCCAGACCCAGTACTTC; CDR3 protein: CASSLETGTVGQTQYF; J gene: TRBJ2-5; clone size: .; V gene: TRBV27; D gene: .; CDR3 length: 16
CDR3 DNA: TGTGCCAGCAGAAGACAGGGGGGGACTGAAGCTTTCTTT; CDR3 protein: CASRRQGGTEAFF; J gene: TRBJ1-1; clone size: .; V gene: TRBV28; D gene: TRBD1; CDR3 length: 13
CDR3 DNA: TGTGCCAGCAGCGGGGCGGGATCTACGCAGTATTTT; CDR3 protein: CASSGAGSTQYF; J gene: TRBJ2-3; clone size: .; V gene: TRBV5-4; D gene: .; CDR3 length: 12
CDR3 DNA: TGTGCCAGCAGTGCATTCGGGACAGTGAATGAAAAACTGTTTTTT; CDR3 protein: CASSAFGTVNEKLFF; J gene: TRBJ1-4; clone size: .; V gene: TRBV2; D gene: TRBD1; CDR3 length: 15
CDR3 DNA: TGTGCCAGCAGCTTGGGACAGGGGGCAAATTCACCCCTCCACTTT; CDR3 protein: CASSLGQGANSPLHF; J gene: TRBJ1-6; clone size: .; V gene: TRBV5-5; D gene: TRBD1; CDR3 length: 15
CDR3 DNA: TGTGCCAGCAGCTTCAGCGGGGCTAGCGTCACAGATACGCAGTATTTT; CDR3 protein: CASSFSGASVTDTQYF; J gene: TRBJ2-3; clone size: .; V gene: TRBV14; D gene: TRBD2; CDR3 length: 16
CDR3 DNA: TGCGCCAGCAGCCCCCTGCCCCAGGGTGCGGGCAATCAGCCCCAGCATTTT; CDR3 protein: CASSPLPQGAGNQPQHF; J gene: TRBJ1-5; clone size: .; V gene: TRBV5-1; D gene: .; CDR3 length: 17
CDR3 DNA: TGTGCCACCAGTGATCCCCCCAGCGGGAGCTCCTACAATGAGCAGTTCTTC; CDR3 protein: CATSDPPSGSSYNEQFF; J gene: TRBJ2-1; clone size: .; V gene: TRBV24-1; D gene: TRBD2; CDR3 length: 17
CDR3 DNA: TGTGCCACCAGCAGAGGAAACAGGGGAAAAGCGGGAAACACCATATATTTT; CDR3 protein: CATSRGNRGKAGNTIYF; J gene: TRBJ1-3; clone size: .; V gene: TRBV15; D gene: TRBD1; CDR3 length: 17
CDR3 DNA: TGTGCCAGCTCATCCGGGACAGGAGCACAAGAGACCCAGTACTTC; CDR3 protein: CASSSGTGAQETQYF; J gene: TRBJ2-5; clone size: once; V gene: TRBV18; D gene: TRBD1; CDR3 length: 15
CDR3 DNA: TGTGCCAGCAGCACAAACAGGGGTCCTTCACCCCTCCACTTT; CDR3 protein: CASSTNRGPSPLHF; J gene: TRBJ1-6; clone size: .; V gene: TRBV5-6; D gene: TRBD1; CDR3 length: 14
CDR3 DNA: TGTGCCAGCAAGGGGGTCGATGAGCAGTTCTTC; CDR3 protein: CASKGVDEQFF; J gene: TRBJ2-1; clone size: .; V gene: TRBV6-5; D gene: .; CDR3 length: 11
CDR3 DNA: TGTGCCAGCCTCCGGTGGGAGCGGGAGGAGGGTGAGCAGTTCTTC; CDR3 protein: CASLRWEREEGEQFF; J gene: TRBJ2-1; clone size: .; V gene: TRBV9; D gene: TRBD2; CDR3 length: 15
CDR3 DNA: TGTGCCAGCAGCCTGGGACAGGGAGGGGAGCCCCAGCATTTT; CDR3 protein: CASSLGQGGEPQHF; J gene: TRBJ1-5; clone size: .; V gene: TRBV2; D gene: TRBD1; CDR3 length: 14
CDR3 DNA: TGCGCCAGCAGCTTGGGACAGGGAGACTATGGCTACACCTTC; CDR3 protein: CASSLGQGDYGYTF; J gene: TRBJ1-2; clone size: .; V gene: TRBV5-1; D gene: TRBD1; CDR3 length: 14